This T cell receptor (beta chain) was captured in a study of circulating tumor DNA in untreated peripheral T-cell lymphoma. Looked up from germline, CDR1 is LNHDA and CDR2 is SQIVND (reference sequence). The CDR3 consists of 12 residues. Trimming stripped 4 bases from V and 0 bases from J, with 3 bases between. Of note for this clone: The antigen remains unidentified.

The tumor tissue sample was taken at baseline before any treatment. Assay: immunoSEQ multiplex PCR; the TCRdb copy retains only in-frame clones and omits some. This sample carries 6,000 or so clones, roughly 80% of them seen once, and the ten largest clones take approximately 30%. Whole-study findings and limits: Tumor-specific clonotypes: identified in 70% to 80% of patients, 86% of baseline tissues.

Sequencing used tumor tissue. The gene calls are TRBV19 and TRBJ1-1, with D unresolved. The sequence came from a human donor with peripheral T-cell lymphoma. Here the CDR3 reads CASSKVNTEAFF. CDR3 nucleotide sequence: TGTGCCAGTAGTAAGGTGAACACTGAAGCTTTCTTT.